A single sample is the source of the 17 T cell receptor beta chains below, sequenced in a study of patients and donors after allogeneic stem cell transplantation. One entry per CDR3 protein results from TCRdb running MiXCR on the RT-PCR reads. The sample holds some 960,000 distinct CDR3 sequences; roughly 18% are singletons and the top ten take roughly 6%. The sequenced sample consisted of blood, either unsorted or a sorted T cell fraction (not recorded which). These receptors originate from a human donor who was either an allogeneic HSCT recipient or a stem cell or donor lymphocyte infusion donor (not recorded which). It is not recorded whose cells these are; they may come from a transplant donor.

V and J are TRBV2 and TRBJ1-1; 8 positions match TRBD1. In germline, CDR1 is SNHLY, CDR2 FYNNEI. V lost 8 bases and J lost 6; bases outside the gene matches: 8. The CDR3 spans 13 residues. This CDR3 reads CASYNDRGAEAFF. The CDR3 nucleotides are TGTGCCAGCTACAACGACAGGGGCGCTGAAGCTTTCTTT.

The chain has TRBV18 and TRBJ1-5; 11 positions agree with TRBD1. Germline values: CDR1 KGHSH, CDR2 LQKENI. The CDR3 length is 16 residues. V shed 3 bases, J shed 6 bases, and the junction held 7 bases outside the gene matches. The CDR3 spells CASSPGTGGVGQPQHF. Here the CDR3 DNA reads TGTGCCAGCTCACCCGGGACAGGGGGAGTCGGTCAGCCCCAGCATTTT.

To note about this clonotype: Sequence at one end of the junction differs from germline and may be a read error. The rearrangement uses TRBV11-2 and TRBJ2-7; D is unclear. Germline V gene lookup returns CDR1 SGHAT and CDR2 FQNNGV. The CDR3 totals 13 residues. The CDR3 reads CASSLGPTYKQYF. Written as DNA, the CDR3 is TGTGCCAGCAGCTTAGGTCCGACCTACAAGCAGTACTTC.

This clonotype was counted a few times. The gene calls are TRBV27 and TRBJ1-5, with D possibly being TRBD1 (6 bases). Trimming left V 5 bases short and J 7 bases short, with 18 bases between. Germline loops: CDR1 MNHEY, CDR2 SMNVEV (reference sequence). The CDR3 totals 15 residues. The CDR3 DNA reads as TGTGCCAGCAGTGCGGGACACTGGGGAGAGCAGCCCCAGCATTTT. It codes for CASSAGHWGEQPQHF.

This clonotype was detected a few times. The gene calls are TRBV7-9 and TRBJ1-2, with a tentative D call TRBD1 (6 bases). Looked up from germline, CDR1 is SEHNR and CDR2 is FQNEAQ (reference sequence). CDR3 size: 14 residues. Trimming stripped 4 bases from V and 2 bases from J, with 11 bases between. Written as DNA, the CDR3 is TGTGCCAGCAGCTCCCGGGACACCAACTATGGCTACACCTTC. As protein: CASSSRDTNYGYTF.

The V and J genes are TRBV20-1 and TRBJ1-2, with 8 bases aligning to TRBD1. Germline V gene data show CDR1 as DFQATT and CDR2 as SNEGSKA (reference sequence). The V gene end was trimmed by 2 bases and the J gene end by 6 bases; junction bases not matched to a gene: 5. The CDR3 covers 13 residues. The chain's CDR3 is CSARNYRGDGYTF. The CDR3 coding sequence is TGCAGTGCTAGAAACTACAGGGGGGATGGCTACACCTTC.

V usage is TRBV6-1 and J usage is TRBJ2-1; 12 bases are shared with TRBD2. This CDR3 region has 19 residues. Germline CDR1 reads MNHNS; CDR2 reads SASEGT. With V trimmed by 8 bases and J by 2 bases, 16 bases remained unmatched. For the CDR3, the DNA is TGTGCCAGCCCCTCTGTTGGGACTAGCGGGCTTAGACCCTACAATGAGCAGTTCTTC. This codes for CASPSVGTSGLRPYNEQFF.

The table lists this clonotype with many counts. This sequence joins TRBV2 and TRBJ2-7; 13 bases map to TRBD2. CDR1 SNHLY and CDR2 FYNNEI come from the germline V gene. The ends lost 2 bases at V and 6 bases at J; junction bases unmatched: 4. There are 15 residues in the CDR3. CDR3 sequence: CASSETSGRAFEQYF. Written as DNA, the CDR3 is TGTGCCAGCAGTGAAACTAGCGGGAGGGCCTTCGAGCAGTACTTC.

This clonotype was seen a few times. The chain recombines TRBV28 with TRBJ1-1; 7 nucleotides align to TRBD1. Trimming cost V 0 bases and J 0 bases; bases outside gene matches: 4. The CDR3 sequence is 16 residues long. Looked up from germline, CDR1 is MDHEN and CDR2 is SYDVKM. CDR3 loop: CASSLWAGGVNTEAFF. The CDR3 coding sequence is TGTGCCAGCAGTTTATGGGCAGGGGGTGTGAACACTGAAGCTTTCTTT.

This clonotype was seen only a few times. The chain uses TRBV5-6 and TRBJ1-4, with D unresolved. The CDR3 is 17 residues long. Per germline, CDR1 SGHDT and CDR2 YYEEEE. Trimming pared 4 bases from V and 8 bases from J, leaving 24 bases between. The CDR3 DNA follows: TGTGCCAGCAGCGATGGGAGTGAAGGCCGCCGTTACGAAAAACTGTTTTTT. Its translation is CASSDGSEGRRYEKLFF.

The table lists this clonotype with a few counts. The chain joins TRBV6-2 or TRBV6-3 to TRBJ2-4; D remains ambiguous. Germline V gene lookup returns CDR1 MNHEY and CDR2 SVGEGT. Trimming took off 5 bases at V and 8 bases at J, with 22 bases between the two ends. This CDR3 is built from 16 residues. This CDR3 is CASSGADVGVGDIQYF. CDR3 in DNA: TGTGCCAGCAGTGGCGCTGACGTAGGCGTCGGAGACATTCAGTACTTC.

This chain joins TRBV6-1 and TRBJ1-1; a possible D gene is TRBD1 (5 bases). The CDR3 runs 16 residues. Germline CDR1 is MNHNS and CDR2 is SASEGT. V was clipped by 2 bases and J by 3 bases, with 16 bases between them. CDR3 sequence (DNA): TGTGCCAGCAGTGAACCATTAGGCGGCAGGGACACTGAAGCTTTCTTT. As protein: CASSEPLGGRDTEAFF.

This clonotype was seen a handful of times. V usage is TRBV6-2 or TRBV6-3 and J usage is TRBJ1-1, with a possible D match to TRBD1 (5 bases). Trimming took off 5 bases at V and 2 bases at J, with 12 bases between the two ends. This CDR3 is 14 amino acids long. The V gene's germline CDR1 is MNHEY and CDR2 SVGEGT. CDR3 sequence: CASSRQGKNTEAFF. For the CDR3, the DNA is TGTGCCAGCAGTAGGCAGGGTAAAAACACTGAAGCTTTCTTT.

This clonotype has only a few counts. The chain has TRBV7-2 and TRBJ1-2; no definite D call. This CDR3 region has 17 residues. The V end lost 1 base, the J end lost 0 bases, and 15 bases lay between the germline ends. CDR1 is SGHTA, CDR2 FQGNSA, per germline. CDR3 DNA sequence: TGTGCCAGCAGCTTAGGAGGACCCTGGATCTCTAACTATGGCTACACCTTC. It encodes CASSLGGPWISNYGYTF.

V usage is TRBV5-1 and J usage is TRBJ2-2; tentatively, D is TRBD1 (5 bases). V was cut by 0 bases and J by 1 base, with 10 bases left in between. CDR3 length: 16 amino acids. Germline lookup yields CDR1 SGHRS and CDR2 YFSETQ. This CDR3 is CASSLEVGLNTGELFF. The CDR3 bases are TGCGCCAGCAGCTTGGAGGTGGGGCTGAACACCGGGGAGCTGTTTTTT. The whole variable domain, filled in from reference TRBV5-1 and TRBJ2-2, reads KAGVTQTPRYLIKTRGQQVTLSCSPISGHRSVSWYQQTPGQGLQFLFEYFSETQRNKGNFPGRFSGRQFSNSRSEMNVSTLELGDSALYLCASSLEVGLNTGELFFGEGSRLTVL.

For the CDR3, the DNA is TGTGCCAGCAGTTCCTCGGACAGGGGGGAAGGTGGCTACACCTTC. This gives the protein CASSSSDRGEGGYTF. This rearrangement joins TRBV12-3 or TRBV12-4 to TRBJ1-2; 10 bases are a match to TRBD1. J lost 7 bases, V lost 4 bases, and 9 bases had no gene match. This CDR3 has 15 amino acids.

The chain carries TRBV9 and TRBJ1-3; possibly TRBD1 for D (5 bases). CDR3 length equals 15 residues. The V gene lost 4 bases and the J gene lost 2 bases, with 13 bases spanning the gap. Per germline, CDR1 SGDLS and CDR2 YYNGEE. CDR3 sequence: CASSQRGTPGNTIYF. The CDR3 coding sequence is TGTGCCAGCAGCCAGCGAGGGACTCCTGGAAACACCATATATTTT.